This passage covers 17 T cell receptor beta chains from one sample sequenced in a study of regulatory and conventional T cells in RAG deficiency. Conventional CD4+ T cells were sorted from blood as CD25-low CD127-high cells. Sequenced by immunoSEQ multiplex PCR; TCRdb stores in-frame clones only, minus some. The data contain approximately 21,000 clones, nearly 96% of them singletons. These data were likewise used in another study, on regulatory T cells. That paper notes: The PCR used 52 TRBV and 13 TRBJ primers.

Sequencing was carried out using CD25- CD4+ T cells sorted from blood. These receptors all come from a human donor in good health.

This chain joins TRBV6-5 and TRBJ1-2; 8 bases fit TRBD1. With V trimmed by 10 bases and J by 3 bases, 1 base remained unmatched. This CDR3 is built from 11 residues. The germline V gene encodes CDR1 MNHEY and CDR2 SVGAGI. CDR3 nucleotides: TGTGCCACACAGGGGGACTATGGCTACACCTTC. Translated, it gives CATQGDYGYTF.

This clone was seen only once. The V and J genes are TRBV4-1 and TRBJ2-3; 7 nucleotides match TRBD2. CDR3 length: 15 amino acids. Germline assignment: CDR1 MGHRA and CDR2 YSYEKL. Germline trimming cut 4 bases from V and 0 bases from J; bases unmatched to any gene: 4. CDR3: CASSRRLASTDTQYF. The CDR3 DNA follows: TGCGCCAGCAGCCGCCGACTAGCTAGCACAGATACGCAGTATTTT.

This clone has only one observation. The chain employs TRBV7-2 and TRBJ1-1; D unclear. V was clipped by 5 bases and J by 9 bases, with 16 bases between them. Germline CDR1 and CDR2: SGHTA and FQGNSA. This CDR3 spans 13 amino acids. The chain's CDR3 is CASSPEAETKAFF. The CDR3 DNA is TGTGCCAGCAGCCCAGAGGCAGAAACCAAAGCTTTCTTT.

On this clone: The junction does not match germline at one end; this may be a read error. This sample also contains other DNA sequences that code for the same CDR3. CDR3 sequence (DNA): TGCGCCAGCAGCTCGGACAGCTTGAGCTCCTATAATTCCCCCCTCCACTTT. Protein: CASSSDSLSSYNSPLHF. This rearrangement joins TRBV5-1 to TRBJ1-6; the D gene is possibly TRBD1 (6 bases). CDR3 length equals 17 residues. Germline loops: CDR1 SGHRS, CDR2 YFSETQ.

V usage is TRBV12-5 and J usage is TRBJ2-6; 8 positions agree with TRBD1. The CDR3 spans 18 residues. V trimming: 3 bases; J trimming: 2 bases; junction bases outside the gene matches: 9. Germline CDR1 and CDR2: LGHNT and FRNRAP. The CDR3 DNA reads as TGTGCTAGTGGTTTAAGTGTCACCAGGGGGCCTGGGGCCAACGTCCTGACTTTC. Translating gives CASGLSVTRGPGANVLTF. Supplemented by reference TRBV12-5 and TRBJ2-6, the full variable domain reads DARVTQTPRHKVTEMGQEVTMRCQPILGHNTVFWYRQTMMQGLELLAYFRNRAPLDDSGMPKDRFSAEMPDATLATLKIQPSEPRDSAVYFCASGLSVTRGPGANVLTFGAGSRLTVL.

A single count supports this clone. The V gene is TRBV5-1, the J gene TRBJ2-3; D call uncertain. Germline CDR1 reads SGHRS; CDR2 reads YFSETQ. Trimming left V 0 bases short and J 2 bases short, with 13 bases between. There are 16 residues in the CDR3. CDR3 DNA: TGCGCCAGCAGCTTGGGAGGTCTAGAGTACACAGATACGCAGTATTTT. Translated, it gives CASSLGGLEYTDTQYF. Combining the CDR3 with reference TRBV5-1 and TRBJ2-3 gives the whole variable domain KAGVTQTPRYLIKTRGQQVTLSCSPISGHRSVSWYQQTPGQGLQFLFEYFSETQRNKGNFPGRFSGRQFSNSRSEMNVSTLELGDSALYLCASSLGGLEYTDTQYFGPGTRLTVL.

This clone has a single count. This chain joins TRBV6-5 and TRBJ1-2; TRBD1 might be the D (6 bases). Between the trimmed V and J ends, which lost 4 bases and 4 bases, there was a span of 19 bases. The CDR3 is made up of 16 amino acids. CDR1 is MNHEY, CDR2 SVGAGI, per germline. The CDR3 reads CASSFRTARDGYGYTF. In nucleotides, the CDR3 is TGTGCCAGCAGTTTCAGGACAGCGAGGGATGGCTATGGCTACACCTTC.

CDR3 residues: CASSLNPAGPPYEQYF. CDR3 nucleotides: TGTGCCAGCAGCTTAAACCCCGCAGGGCCCCCCTACGAGCAGTACTTC. V usage is TRBV11-2 and J usage is TRBJ2-7; weak D call: TRBD1 (5 bases). Germline values: CDR1 SGHAT, CDR2 FQNNGV. This CDR3 region has 16 residues. Trimming cost V 2 bases and J 2 bases, with 16 bases left between them.

V gene TRBV6-5 combines with J gene TRBJ2-3; TRBD2 aligns across 8 bases. This CDR3 comprises 15 residues. Germline trimming cut 6 bases from V and 5 bases from J; bases unmatched to any gene: 10. CDR1 is MNHEY and CDR2 is SVGAGI in the germline V gene. CDR3 nucleotides: TGTGCCAGCAGCTTAAGCGGGGGCACCAGAGATACGCAGTATTTT. Protein sequence: CASSLSGGTRDTQYF.

V gene TRBV5-6 combines with J gene TRBJ1-2; 9 bases map to TRBD1. CDR1 and CDR2 (germline): SGHDT, YYEEEE. The J segment lost 2 bases and the V segment lost 4 bases, leaving 9 bases of the junction unmatched. This CDR3 contains 16 residues. The chain's CDR3 is CASSLTGTGINYGYTF. CDR3 coding DNA: TGTGCCAGCAGCCTAACCGGGACAGGGATAAACTATGGCTACACCTTC.

This chain links TRBV5-1 with TRBJ1-6; D perhaps matches TRBD1 (6 bases). Germline V gene lookup returns CDR1 SGHRS and CDR2 YFSETQ. The CDR3 is 17 residues long. The ends were cut back, 3 bases at V and 11 bases at J, with 24 bases in the middle. The CDR3 bases are TGCGCCAGCAGCTCCAATGGCAAAATTGACAGGTCTCCACCCCTCCACTTT. The encoded protein is CASSSNGKIDRSPPLHF.

The V and J genes are TRBV9 and TRBJ1-2; D uncertain. Trimming shortened V by 0 bases and J by 4 bases, and 7 bases separated the two germline ends. Germline V gives CDR1 SGDLS, CDR2 YYNGEE. The CDR3 length is 13 residues. The CDR3 loop is CASSVGHGYGYTF. CDR3 DNA sequence: TGTGCCAGCAGCGTAGGGCATGGCTATGGCTACACCTTC.

The CDR3, as DNA: TGTGCCAGCAGCTTAGGTAGGCAGTACTACGAGCAGTACTTC. It translates to CASSLGRQYYEQYF. V and J are TRBV7-2 and TRBJ2-5; no clear D. The DNA end favors TRBJ2-7, so the J call may be wrong. Germline lookup yields CDR1 SGHTA and CDR2 FQGNSA. The CDR3 runs 14 residues.

The J gene is TRBJ1-2, the V gene TRBV4-1; D unclear. V lost 6 bases and J lost 0, with 8 bases in between. Germline V gives CDR1 MGHRA, CDR2 YSYEKL. There are 13 residues in the CDR3. CDR3 in DNA: TGCGCCAGCAGACCTAAAGCTAACTATGGCTACACCTTC. It specifies CASRPKANYGYTF.

The chain combines TRBV7-9 with TRBJ1-1, with a possible D match to TRBD1 (5 bases). The CDR3 is 19 residues long. Trimming shortened V by 4 bases and J by 3 bases, and 27 bases separated the two germline ends. Germline V CDR1 and CDR2: SEHNR, FQNEAQ (reference sequence). CDR3 sequence (DNA): TGTGCCAGCAGCTCAGACTGGTGGACATCATTACGTCGGGACACTGAAGCTTTCTTT. It encodes CASSSDWWTSLRRDTEAFF.

V usage is TRBV27 and J usage is TRBJ1-5; tentatively, D is TRBD1 (5 bases). This CDR3 region has 14 residues. The germline CDR1 and CDR2 sequences are MNHEY and SMNVEV (reference sequence). The V end was cut by 2 bases, the J end by 7 bases, with 12 bases between. For the CDR3, the DNA is TGTGCCAGCAGTTTAGGGGGGGGGTACCAGCCCCAGCATTTT. Encoded protein: CASSLGGGYQPQHF.

This chain connects TRBV15 to TRBJ1-1; D unclear. Germline CDR1 reads LNHNV; CDR2 reads YYDKDF (reference sequence). The CDR3 extends over 14 amino acids. V lost 1 base to trimming and J lost 2 bases, with 8 bases between them. In nucleotides, the CDR3 is TGTGCCACCAGCAGAGTGGCGGTTAACACTGAAGCTTTCTTT. Encoded protein: CATSRVAVNTEAFF.